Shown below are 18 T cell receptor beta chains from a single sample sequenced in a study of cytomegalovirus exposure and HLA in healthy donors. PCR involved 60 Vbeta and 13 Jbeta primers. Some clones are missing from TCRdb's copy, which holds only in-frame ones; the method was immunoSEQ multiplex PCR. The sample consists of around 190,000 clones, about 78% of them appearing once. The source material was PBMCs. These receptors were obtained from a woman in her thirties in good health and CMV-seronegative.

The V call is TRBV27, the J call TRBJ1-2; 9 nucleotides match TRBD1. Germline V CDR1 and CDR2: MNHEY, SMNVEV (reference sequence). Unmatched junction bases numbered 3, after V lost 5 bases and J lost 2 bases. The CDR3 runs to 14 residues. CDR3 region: CASSPGQGNYGYTF. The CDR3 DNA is TGTGCCAGCAGTCCCGGACAGGGGAACTATGGCTACACCTTC.

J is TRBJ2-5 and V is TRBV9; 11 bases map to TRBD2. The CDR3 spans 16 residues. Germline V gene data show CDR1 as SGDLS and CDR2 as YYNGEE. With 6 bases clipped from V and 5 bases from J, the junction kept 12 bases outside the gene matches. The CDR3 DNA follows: TGTGCCAGCACCCTCTCCCTTGGGACTAGCGGCGAGACCCAGTACTTC. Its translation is CASTLSLGTSGETQYF.

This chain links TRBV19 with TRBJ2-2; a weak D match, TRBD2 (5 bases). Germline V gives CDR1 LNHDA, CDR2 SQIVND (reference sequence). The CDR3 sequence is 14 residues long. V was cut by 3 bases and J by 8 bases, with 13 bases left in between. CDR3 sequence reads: CASSMGSGVGELFF. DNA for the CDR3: TGTGCCAGTAGTATGGGGAGTGGAGTTGGGGAGCTGTTTTTT.

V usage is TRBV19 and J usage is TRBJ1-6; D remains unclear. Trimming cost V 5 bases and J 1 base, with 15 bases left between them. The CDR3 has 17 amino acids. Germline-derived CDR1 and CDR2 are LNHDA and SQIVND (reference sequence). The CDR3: CASSSPGRRSYNSPLHF. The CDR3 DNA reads TGTGCCAGTAGTTCCCCAGGACGGAGGTCCTATAATTCACCCCTCCACTTT.

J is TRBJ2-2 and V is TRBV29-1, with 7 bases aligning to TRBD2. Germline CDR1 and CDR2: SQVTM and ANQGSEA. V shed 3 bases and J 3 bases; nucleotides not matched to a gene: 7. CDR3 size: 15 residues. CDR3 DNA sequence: TGCAGCGTTGAGCTGCGGGGGAGTGACACCGGGGAGCTGTTTTTT. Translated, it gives CSVELRGSDTGELFF.

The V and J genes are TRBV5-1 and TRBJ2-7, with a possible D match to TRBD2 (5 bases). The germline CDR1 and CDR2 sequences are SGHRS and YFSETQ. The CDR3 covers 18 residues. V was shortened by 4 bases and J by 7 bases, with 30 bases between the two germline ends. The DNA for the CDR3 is TGCGCCAGCAGCAACATCCTTCGGGCCGGTCCATCCCGGAGGGAGCAGTACTTC. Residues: CASSNILRAGPSRREQYF.

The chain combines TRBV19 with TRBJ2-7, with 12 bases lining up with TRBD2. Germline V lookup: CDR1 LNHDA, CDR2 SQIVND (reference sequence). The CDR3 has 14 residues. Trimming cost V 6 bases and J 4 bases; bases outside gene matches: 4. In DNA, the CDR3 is TGTGCCAGTAGCGACGGACTAGCGGGGTACGAGCAGTACTTC. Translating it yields CASSDGLAGYEQYF.

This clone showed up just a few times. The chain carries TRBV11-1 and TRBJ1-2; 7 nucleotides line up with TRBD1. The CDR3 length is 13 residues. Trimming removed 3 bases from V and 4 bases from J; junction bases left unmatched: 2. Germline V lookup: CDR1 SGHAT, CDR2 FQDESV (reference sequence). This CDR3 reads CASSLTGPYGYTF. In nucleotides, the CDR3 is TGTGCCAGCAGCTTGACAGGGCCCTATGGCTACACCTTC.

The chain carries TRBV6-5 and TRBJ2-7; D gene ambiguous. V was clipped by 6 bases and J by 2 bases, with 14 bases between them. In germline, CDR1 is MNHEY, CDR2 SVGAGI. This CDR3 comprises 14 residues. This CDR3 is CASRPRINPYEQYF. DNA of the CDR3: TGTGCCAGCAGACCCAGGATCAATCCCTACGAGCAGTACTTC.

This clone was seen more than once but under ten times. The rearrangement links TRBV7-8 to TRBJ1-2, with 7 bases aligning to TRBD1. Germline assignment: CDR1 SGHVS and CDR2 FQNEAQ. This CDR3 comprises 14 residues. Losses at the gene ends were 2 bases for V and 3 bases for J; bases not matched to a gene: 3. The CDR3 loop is CASSLSGTDYGYTF. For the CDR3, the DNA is TGTGCCAGCAGCTTATCCGGGACAGACTATGGCTACACCTTC.

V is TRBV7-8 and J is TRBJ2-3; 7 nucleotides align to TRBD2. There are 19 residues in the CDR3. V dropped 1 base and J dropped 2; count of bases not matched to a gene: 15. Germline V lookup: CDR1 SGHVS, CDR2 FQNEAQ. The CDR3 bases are TGTGCCAGCAGCTTAGGGGGATCCGTGCTAGCGGAATTCACAGATACGCAGTATTTT. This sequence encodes CASSLGGSVLAEFTDTQYF.

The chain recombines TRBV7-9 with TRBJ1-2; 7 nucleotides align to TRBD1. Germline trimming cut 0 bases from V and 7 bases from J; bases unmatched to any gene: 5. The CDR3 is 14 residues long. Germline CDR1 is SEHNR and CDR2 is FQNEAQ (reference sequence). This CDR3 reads CASSLAVQGGGYTF. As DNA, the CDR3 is TGTGCCAGCAGCTTAGCAGTCCAGGGGGGTGGCTACACCTTC.

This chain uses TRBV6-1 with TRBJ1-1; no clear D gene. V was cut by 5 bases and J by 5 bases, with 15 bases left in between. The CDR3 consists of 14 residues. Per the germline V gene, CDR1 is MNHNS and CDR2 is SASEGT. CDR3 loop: CASSSDVGGTEAFF. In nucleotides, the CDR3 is TGTGCCAGCAGTTCGGACGTAGGAGGTACTGAAGCTTTCTTT.

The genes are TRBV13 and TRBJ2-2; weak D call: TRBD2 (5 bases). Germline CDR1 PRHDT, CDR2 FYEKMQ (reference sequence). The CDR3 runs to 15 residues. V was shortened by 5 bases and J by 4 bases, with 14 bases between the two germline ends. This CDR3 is CASSLALAVTGELFF. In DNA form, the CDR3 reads TGTGCCAGCAGCCTTGCGCTAGCCGTCACCGGGGAGCTGTTTTTT.

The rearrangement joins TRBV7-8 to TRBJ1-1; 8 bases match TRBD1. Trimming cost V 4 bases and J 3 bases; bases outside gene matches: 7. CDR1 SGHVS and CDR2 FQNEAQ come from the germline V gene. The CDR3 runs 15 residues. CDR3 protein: CASSSKQGAYTEAFF. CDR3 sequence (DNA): TGTGCCAGCAGCTCTAAGCAGGGGGCCTACACTGAAGCTTTCTTT.

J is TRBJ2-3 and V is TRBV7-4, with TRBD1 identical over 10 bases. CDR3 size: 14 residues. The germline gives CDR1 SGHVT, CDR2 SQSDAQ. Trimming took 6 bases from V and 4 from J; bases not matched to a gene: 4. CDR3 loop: CASRGGTGADTQYF. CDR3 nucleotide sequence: TGTGCCAGCAGGGGCGGGACAGGGGCAGATACGCAGTATTTT.

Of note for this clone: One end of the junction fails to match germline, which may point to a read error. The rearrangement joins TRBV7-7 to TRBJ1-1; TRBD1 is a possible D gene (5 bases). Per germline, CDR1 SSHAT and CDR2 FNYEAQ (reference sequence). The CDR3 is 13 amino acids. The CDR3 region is CASSLAQGTEAFF. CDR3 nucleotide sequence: TGTGCTAGCAGCTTAGCGCAGGGCACTGAAGCTTTCTTT.

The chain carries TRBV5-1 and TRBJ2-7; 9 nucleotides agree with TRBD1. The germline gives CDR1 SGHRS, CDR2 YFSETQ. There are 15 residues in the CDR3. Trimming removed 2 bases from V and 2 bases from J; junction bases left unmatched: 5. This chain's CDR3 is CASSFRRDRAYEQYF. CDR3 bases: TGCGCCAGCAGCTTTCGCCGGGACAGGGCCTACGAGCAGTACTTC.